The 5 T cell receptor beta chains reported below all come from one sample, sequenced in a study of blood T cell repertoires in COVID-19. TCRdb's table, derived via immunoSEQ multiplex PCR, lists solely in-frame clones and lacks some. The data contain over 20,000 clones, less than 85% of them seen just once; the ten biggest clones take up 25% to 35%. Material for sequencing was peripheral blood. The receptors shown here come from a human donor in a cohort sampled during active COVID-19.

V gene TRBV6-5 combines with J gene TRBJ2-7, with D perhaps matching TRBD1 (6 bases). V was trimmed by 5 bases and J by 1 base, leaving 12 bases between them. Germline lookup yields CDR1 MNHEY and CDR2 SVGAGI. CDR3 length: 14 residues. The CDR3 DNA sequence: TGTGCCAGCAGTCCTCGGCAGGGGTCCTACGAGCAGTACTTC. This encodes CASSPRQGSYEQYF.

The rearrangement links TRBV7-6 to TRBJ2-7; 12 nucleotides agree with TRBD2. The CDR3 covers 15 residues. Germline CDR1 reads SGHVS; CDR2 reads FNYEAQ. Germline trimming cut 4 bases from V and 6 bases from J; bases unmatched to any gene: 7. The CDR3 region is CASSYSSGRAPEQYF. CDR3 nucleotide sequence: TGTGCCAGCAGCTACTCTAGCGGGAGGGCCCCCGAGCAGTACTTC.

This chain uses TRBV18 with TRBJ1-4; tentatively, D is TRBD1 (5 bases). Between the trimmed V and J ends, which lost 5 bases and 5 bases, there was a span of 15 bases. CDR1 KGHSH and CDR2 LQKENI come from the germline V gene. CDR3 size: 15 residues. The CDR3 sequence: CASSSQGSLNEKLFF. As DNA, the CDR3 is TGTGCCAGCTCATCCCAGGGCTCTTTAAATGAAAAACTGTTTTTT.

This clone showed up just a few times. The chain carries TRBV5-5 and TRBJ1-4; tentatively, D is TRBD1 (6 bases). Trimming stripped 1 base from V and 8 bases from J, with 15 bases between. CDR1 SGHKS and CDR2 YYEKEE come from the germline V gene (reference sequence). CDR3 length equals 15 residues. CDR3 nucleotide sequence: TGTGCCAGCAGCTTGAGTCCGTGGACAGAAGAAAAACTGTTTTTT. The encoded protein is CASSLSPWTEEKLFF.

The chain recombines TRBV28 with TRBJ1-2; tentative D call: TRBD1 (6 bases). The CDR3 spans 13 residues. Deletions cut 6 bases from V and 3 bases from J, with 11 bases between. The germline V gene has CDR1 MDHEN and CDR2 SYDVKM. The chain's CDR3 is CASSMAGDYGYTF. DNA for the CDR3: TGTGCCAGCAGCATGGCAGGGGACTATGGCTACACCTTC.